Presented here are 17 T cell receptor beta chains from one specimen sequenced in a study of blood T cells in healthy people across ages. A second roughly 6 to 12 cycle PCR used barcoded and J-beta primers. Using its own MiXCR run on the 5' RACE reads, TCRdb lists one record per CDR3 protein. Of roughly 800,000 distinct CDR3 sequences listed, 58% are singletons. Sequencing used blood. The source of these receptors is a young man in good health.

This chain connects TRBV12-3 or TRBV12-4 to TRBJ1-2; 10 nucleotides line up with TRBD1. Trimming took 5 bases from V and 7 from J; bases not matched to a gene: 10. This CDR3 region has 15 residues. CDR3 sequence reads: CASSGSGQGVGGYTF. The CDR3 nucleotides read TGTGCCAGCAGTGGCTCTGGACAGGGGGTGGGTGGCTACACCTTC.

This clonotype has more than one count but fewer than ten. The chain recombines TRBV20-1 with TRBJ2-7; 9 nucleotides agree with TRBD2. CDR3 size: 15 residues. The V segment lost 3 bases and the J segment 6 bases; nucleotides outside the gene matches: 12. CDR1 is DFQATT and CDR2 is SNEGSKA in the germline V gene (reference sequence). The CDR3 spells CSASVPNSGSGEQYF. The CDR3 nucleotides are TGCAGTGCTAGCGTACCAAATAGCGGGAGCGGCGAGCAGTACTTC.

V gene TRBV21-1 combines with J gene TRBJ2-7; the tabulated D call, TRBD1, remains unverified against the DNA. TRBV21-1 is recorded as a pseudogene. The CDR3 is 16 amino acids. CDR3 loop: CASTEVVGGRAYEQYF. The CDR3 DNA sequence: TGTGCCAGCACTGAAGTCGTAGGGGGTCGGGCCTACGAGCAGTACTTC.

This CDR3 reads CSVAKGSRIEQFF. The CDR3 nucleotides are TGCAGCGTTGCGAAGGGGTCGAGGATTGAGCAGTTCTTC. The gene calls are TRBV29-1 and TRBJ2-1, with D tentatively TRBD1 (5 bases). This CDR3 region has 13 residues. V was pared by 4 bases and J by 9 bases, with 16 bases between. The germline gives CDR1 SQVTM, CDR2 ANQGSEA.

The gene calls are TRBV12-3 or TRBV12-4 and TRBJ2-7, with 9 positions matching TRBD2. V dropped 5 bases and J dropped 7; count of bases not matched to a gene: 18. This CDR3 contains 17 residues. The CDR3 nucleotides read TGTGCCAGCAGTCCCTCTGTGCTAGCGGGGACTGTGGGGGAGCAGTACTTC. Its protein product is CASSPSVLAGTVGEQYF.

This clonotype showed up just a few times. The V call is TRBV28, the J call TRBJ2-7; D remains ambiguous. Germline V gives CDR1 MDHEN, CDR2 SYDVKM. The CDR3 loop spans 13 amino acids. V was clipped by 3 bases and J by 2 bases, with 8 bases between them. CDR3 region: CASSLSDPYEQYF. The CDR3 DNA follows: TGTGCCAGCAGTTTGTCAGACCCCTACGAGCAGTACTTC. Filled out from reference TRBV28 and TRBJ2-7, the complete variable domain reads DVKVTQSSRYLVKRTGEKVFLECVQDMDHENMFWYRQDPGLGLRLIYFSYDVKMKEKGDIPEGYSVSREKKERFSLILESASTNQTSMYLCASSLSDPYEQYFGPGTRLTVT.

This clonotype appeared once. J is TRBJ1-4 and V is TRBV4-2; D remains unclear. The length of the CDR3 is 15 residues. The germline V gene has CDR1 LGHNA and CDR2 YNFKEQ. The V end was cut by 5 bases, the J end by 8 bases, with 18 bases between. CDR3 sequence (DNA): TGTGCCAGCAGCTACCAGGCTCCTGATTCGGAAAAACTGTTTTTT. Its protein product is CASSYQAPDSEKLFF.

The chain recombines TRBV2 with TRBJ2-4; possible D gene TRBD1, 6 bases. The DNA end is more similar to TRBJ2-5, so the J call may be wrong. Germline V gene sequence: CDR1 SNHLY, CDR2 FYNNEI. The CDR3 runs to 15 residues. The CDR3 DNA reads TGTGCCAGCAGCCCCGAGCAGGGGAAGGGAGAGACCCAGTACTTC. Amino acids: CASSPEQGKGETQYF.

As for this clonotype: With a much larger clone just one base away, this may be a read error. The chain uses TRBV5-1 and TRBJ2-7, with unresolved D. The CDR3 has 15 amino acids. Per germline, CDR1 SGHRS and CDR2 YFSETQ. V was shortened by 1 base and J by 7 bases, with 18 bases between the two germline ends. CDR3 sequence (DNA): TGCGCCAGCAGCTTGTATCCGGGTTCCTACAATGAGCAGTACTTC. It encodes CASSLYPGSYNEQYF.

The chain couples TRBV29-1 to TRBJ2-4; no clear D gene. Trimming left V 4 bases short and J 7 bases short, with 14 bases between. The CDR3 has 13 residues. Germline lookup yields CDR1 SQVTM and CDR2 ANQGSEA. The CDR3 DNA reads TGCAGCGTTGGTGTGACTCAGGACAACATTCAGTACTTC. Its protein is CSVGVTQDNIQYF.

This clonotype turned up a few times. The chain links TRBV20-1 to TRBJ2-1, with 10 bases aligning to TRBD2. V trimming: 6 bases; J trimming: 10 bases; junction bases outside the gene matches: 15. The CDR3 has 15 residues. Germline CDR1 and CDR2: DFQATT and SNEGSKA (reference sequence). The CDR3, as DNA: TGCAGTGCCCCGCCCCCTCTAGCGGGAGTTGGGGAGCAGTTCTTC. Protein: CSAPPPLAGVGEQFF.

The V and J genes are TRBV27 and TRBJ2-7; tentative D call: TRBD2 (7 bases). TRBJ2-5 matches the DNA end more closely, so the J call is doubtful. From germline, CDR1 is MNHEY and CDR2 SMNVEV (reference sequence). This CDR3 spans 15 amino acids. The CDR3 protein is CASSLGGLIQETQYF. The CDR3 DNA is TGTGCCAGCAGTCTAGGGGGACTAATTCAAGAGACCCAGTACTTC.

V usage is TRBV7-9 and J usage is TRBJ2-3, with 8 bases matching TRBD2. Germline loops: CDR1 SEHNR, CDR2 FQNEAQ (reference sequence). J was trimmed by 4 bases and V by 5 bases; bases with no gene match: 8. This CDR3 is built from 15 residues. CDR3 nucleotides: TGTGCCAGCAGCACGGACGGGGGGGCGGCAGATACGCAGTATTTT. Its protein is CASSTDGGAADTQYF.

Comments on this clonotype: Germline is not matched at one junction end, which may reflect a read error. The V call is TRBV6-2 or TRBV6-3, the J call TRBJ1-2, with D unresolved. This CDR3 region has 14 residues. Germline CDR1 reads MNHEY; CDR2 reads SVGEGT. CDR3 sequence (DNA): TGTGCCAGCACTTACCCGGGCGGAAACTATGGCTACACCTTC. It is translated as CASTYPGGNYGYTF.

This chain joins TRBV10-3 and TRBJ2-1; D remains unclear. Trimming cost V 11 bases and J 0 bases, with 11 bases left between them. Germline V gives CDR1 ENHRY, CDR2 SYGVKD. The CDR3 is made up of 13 amino acids. The CDR3 DNA sequence: TGTGCCTCCACCCCAGTCTCCTACAATGAGCAGTTCTTC. This translates into CASTPVSYNEQFF.

In its sample, this clonotype was seen a few times. The chain carries TRBV6-2 or TRBV6-3 and TRBJ2-7, with D unclear. This CDR3 region has 13 residues. Germline CDR1 and CDR2: MNHEY and SVGEGT. Between the trimmed V and J ends, which lost 2 bases and 3 bases, there was a span of 8 bases. CDR3 amino acids: CASSYHTYYEQYF. CDR3 in DNA: TGTGCCAGCAGTTACCACACCTACTACGAGCAGTACTTC.

The chain is built from TRBV4-3 and TRBJ1-2; 7 bases are shared with TRBD1. In germline, CDR1 is LGHNA, CDR2 YSLEER. The junction had 10 bases not matched to a gene; V was cut back by 5 bases and J by 1 base. The CDR3 is 16 amino acids. The CDR3 coding sequence is TGCGCCAGCAGCACCCGACAGGGCGGTAGTAACTATGGCTACACCTTC. Encoded protein: CASSTRQGGSNYGYTF.